Ten or more counts support the clone carrying this T cell receptor (beta chain). Its target is not known. Exclusion criteria comprised other autoimmune diseases, uncontrolled infections, pregnancy or lactation in patients. This sample is part of a study of Graves' ophthalmopathy and Graves' hyperthyroidism. Background on the study: Stable hyperthyroidism meant no progression to ophthalmopathy within 18 months of follow-up.

Study-level results: Researchers report that a 13-signature model separated ophthalmopathy from stable hyperthyroidism, posting 85% to 90% sensitivity and 75% to 84% specificity.

Germline loops: CDR1 SGDLS, CDR2 YYNGEE. Trimming left V 0 bases short and J 3 bases short, with 7 bases between. CDR3 length equals 13 residues. Amplification of TCR beta CDR3 regions used RNA transcripts. Second-round multiplex PCR followed a first-round RT-PCR using HTBI primers. TCRdb re-derived calls from the multiplex PCR reads in MiXCR, one entry per CDR3 protein. In the table there are over a million distinct CDR3 sequences, about two fifths of which are singletons. The sample consisted of peripheral blood or thyroid tissue (not recorded which). The chain joins TRBV9 to TRBJ2-7; D ambiguous. This TCR was recovered from an adult man with Graves' hyperthyroidism. CDR3 in DNA: TGTGCCAGCAGCGTAGGGGTGAACTACGAGCAGTACTTC. It codes for CASSVGVNYEQYF. The full variable domain, completed using reference TRBV9 and TRBJ2-7, is DSGVTQTPKHLITATGQRVTLRCSPRSGDLSVYWYQQSLDQGLQFLIQYYNGEERAKGNILERFSAQQFPDLHSELNLSSLELGDSALYFCASSVGVNYEQYFGPGTRLTVT.